The 12 T cell receptor beta chains below all came from one sample that was sequenced in a study of T-cell reconstitution after alpha-beta-depleted transplantation in children. As it was prepared, the TCRbeta library received unique molecular identifiers. MiXCR, applied by TCRdb to the PCR reads, yields one record per CDR3 protein. The table records around 370,000 distinct CDR3 sequences, under 13% of them present only once. Specimen: PBMCs from the stem cell graft donor, collected from the stem cell graft. These receptors originate from a human donor who donated a stem cell graft to a child with acute lymphoblastic leukemia.

The table lists this clonotype with a few counts. V is TRBV20-1 and J is TRBJ1-1, with 7 bases fitting TRBD1. The ends lost 0 bases at V and 6 bases at J; junction bases unmatched: 16. Germline V lookup: CDR1 DFQATT, CDR2 SNEGSKA (reference sequence). This CDR3 spans 17 amino acids. In DNA form, the CDR3 reads TGCAGTGCTAGAGATAGGGCGAGGGGGCGAACGGTAGCTGAAGCTTTCTTT. Protein sequence: CSARDRARGRTVAEAFF.

The chain employs TRBV7-2 and TRBJ1-3, with 7 positions matching TRBD1. The germline CDR1 and CDR2 sequences are SGHTA and FQGNSA. The CDR3 consists of 15 residues. J gave up 4 bases and V 3 bases, and 6 bases lay outside the gene matches. In DNA, the CDR3 is TGTGCCAGCAGCTTGACAGGGTCGGAAGGAAACACCATATATTTT. It is translated as CASSLTGSEGNTIYF.

This clonotype was detected many times. The chain links TRBV6-5 to TRBJ2-3, with 9 positions matching TRBD2. Germline V gene lookup returns CDR1 MNHEY and CDR2 SVGAGI. Losses at the gene ends were 2 bases for V and 8 bases for J; bases not matched to a gene: 2. The CDR3 contains 13 residues. CDR3 amino acids: CASSYASGVTQYF. For the CDR3, the DNA is TGTGCCAGCAGTTACGCTAGCGGGGTTACGCAGTATTTT.

Ten or more counts support this clonotype. The chain joins TRBV4-1 to TRBJ1-5; D unresolved. Germline V CDR1 and CDR2: MGHRA, YSYEKL. The CDR3 is 13 residues long. The germline V and J ends were trimmed by 4 bases and 6 bases, with 10 bases remaining between them. The CDR3 DNA reads as TGCGCCAGCAGCCCGTCAGCCACTCAGCCCCAGCATTTT. Its translation is CASSPSATQPQHF.

This clonotype was seen more than once but under ten times. The chain carries TRBV7-9 and TRBJ1-1; no reliable D call. Per the germline V gene, CDR1 is SEHNR and CDR2 is FQNEAQ (reference sequence). The V gene lost 8 bases and the J gene lost 2 bases, with 15 bases spanning the gap. This CDR3 is built from 14 residues. CDR3 in amino acids: CASPPQDGNTEAFF. For the CDR3, the DNA is TGTGCCAGCCCCCCCCAAGACGGTAACACTGAAGCTTTCTTT.

This clonotype was observed at least ten times. This chain's CDR3 is CASSVVGVNEQFF. In DNA form, the CDR3 reads TGTGCCAGCAGCGTAGTCGGAGTCAATGAGCAGTTCTTC. The rearrangement uses TRBV9 and TRBJ2-1; D remains ambiguous. This CDR3 has 13 residues. V was clipped by 0 bases and J by 6 bases, with 7 bases between them. Per the germline V gene, CDR1 is SGDLS and CDR2 is YYNGEE.

This clonotype showed up just a few times. The chain employs TRBV6-5 and TRBJ2-1; 14 positions match TRBD2. In germline, CDR1 is MNHEY, CDR2 SVGAGI. V was clipped by 2 bases and J by 6 bases; unmatched bases: 9. CDR3 size: 18 residues. The CDR3 spells CASSYPTSGRAAANEQFF. CDR3 sequence (DNA): TGTGCCAGCAGTTACCCGACTAGCGGGAGGGCCGCCGCCAATGAGCAGTTCTTC.

The V and J genes are TRBV2 and TRBJ2-6; no reliable D call. V dropped 4 bases and J dropped 4 bases, with 2 bases sitting between them. The CDR3 loop spans 12 amino acids. Per the germline V gene, CDR1 is SNHLY and CDR2 is FYNNEI. CDR3 DNA sequence: TGTGCCAGCAGTGTGGGGGCCAACGTCCTGACTTTC. Amino acid sequence: CASSVGANVLTF.

This clonotype showed up many times. The chain uses TRBV7-9 and TRBJ1-2, with no clear D. CDR3 length: 14 amino acids. Germline V gives CDR1 SEHNR, CDR2 FQNEAQ (reference sequence). Trimming shortened V by 1 base and J by 4 bases, and 10 bases separated the two germline ends. The CDR3: CASSLVGSGYGYTF. In DNA form, the CDR3 reads TGTGCCAGCAGCTTAGTTGGGTCAGGCTATGGCTACACCTTC.

The J gene is TRBJ2-1, the V gene TRBV20-1, with TRBD2 identical over 8 bases. Germline assignment: CDR1 DFQATT and CDR2 SNEGSKA (reference sequence). With V trimmed by 4 bases and J by 4 bases, 12 bases remained unmatched. The CDR3 runs to 16 residues. The CDR3 reads CSATPEAGEHYNEQFF. CDR3 DNA sequence: TGCAGTGCTACCCCCGAAGCGGGAGAGCATTACAATGAGCAGTTCTTC.

The chain recombines TRBV7-3 with TRBJ2-2; tentatively, D is TRBD2 (6 bases). Germline-derived CDR1 and CDR2 are SGHTA and FQGTGA. The length of the CDR3 is 13 residues. V lost 3 bases and J lost 7, with 9 bases in between. The CDR3 bases are TGTGCCAGCAGCTTGGGGGGTGACGGGGAGCTGTTTTTT. Translating gives CASSLGGDGELFF.

This clonotype was found a few times. V and J are TRBV7-2 and TRBJ2-7, with D tentatively TRBD1 or TRBD2 (6 bases each). Per the germline V gene, CDR1 is SGHTA and CDR2 is FQGNSA. This CDR3 has 17 amino acids. V was cut by 0 bases and J by 1 base, with 16 bases left in between. The CDR3 spells CASSLARGAGRSYEQYF. The CDR3 DNA sequence: TGTGCCAGCAGCTTAGCGAGGGGGGCAGGGCGGTCCTACGAGCAGTACTTC. The variable domain in full, completed from reference TRBV7-2 and TRBJ2-7, reads GAGVSQSPSNKVTEKGKDVELRCDPISGHTALYWYRQSLGQGLEFLIYFQGNSAPDKSGLPSDRFSAERTGGSVSTLTIQRTQQEDSAVYLCASSLARGAGRSYEQYFGPGTRLTVT.